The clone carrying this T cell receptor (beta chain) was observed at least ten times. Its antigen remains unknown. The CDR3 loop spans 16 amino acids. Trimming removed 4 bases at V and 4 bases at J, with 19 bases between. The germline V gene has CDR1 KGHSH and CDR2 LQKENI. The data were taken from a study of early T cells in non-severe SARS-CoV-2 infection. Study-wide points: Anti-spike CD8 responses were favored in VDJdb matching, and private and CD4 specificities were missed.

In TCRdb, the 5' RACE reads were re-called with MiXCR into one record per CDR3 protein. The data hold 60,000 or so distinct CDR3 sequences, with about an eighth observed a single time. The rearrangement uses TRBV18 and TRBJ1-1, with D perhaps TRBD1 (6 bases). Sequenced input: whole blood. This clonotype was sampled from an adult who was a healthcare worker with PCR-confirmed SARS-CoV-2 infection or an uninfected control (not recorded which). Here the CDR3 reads CASSLQQGVRSTEAFF. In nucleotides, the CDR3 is TGTGCCAGCTCACTTCAACAGGGAGTGAGGTCCACTGAAGCTTTCTTT.